This T cell receptor beta chain was sequenced during a study of CD8+CD57+ T cells in acquired aplastic anemia. Study as a whole: Sorted CD4+ and CD8+ cells yielded 3.2 ug of DNA on average. Study observations and caveats: Comparison of patients with controls identified roughly 30 shared CD8+ CDR3 sequences.

CDR1 and CDR2 from the germline V gene are MGHRA and YSYEKL. Trimming removed 1 base from V and 12 bases from J; junction bases left unmatched: 9. The CDR3 has 14 residues. The study profiled TCR beta VDJ and CDR3 using genomic DNA as template. TCRdb processed the reads anew with MiXCR; each CDR3 protein has one entry. This table holds about 420,000 distinct CDR3 sequences, 65% to 75% found once. Many counts were recorded for this clonotype. Its antigen is as yet unknown. This TCR was sampled from a human donor in good health, serving as a control. The chain has TRBV4-1 and TRBJ2-5, with 9 bases lining up with TRBD2. The sequenced sample was sorted CD4+, CD8+, or CD8+CD57+ T cells (not recorded which) from PBMCs. The CDR3 nucleotides read TGCGCCAGCAGCCAAGTTGAGCGGGAGGTCCAAAAGTACTTC. The encoded protein is CASSQVEREVQKYF.